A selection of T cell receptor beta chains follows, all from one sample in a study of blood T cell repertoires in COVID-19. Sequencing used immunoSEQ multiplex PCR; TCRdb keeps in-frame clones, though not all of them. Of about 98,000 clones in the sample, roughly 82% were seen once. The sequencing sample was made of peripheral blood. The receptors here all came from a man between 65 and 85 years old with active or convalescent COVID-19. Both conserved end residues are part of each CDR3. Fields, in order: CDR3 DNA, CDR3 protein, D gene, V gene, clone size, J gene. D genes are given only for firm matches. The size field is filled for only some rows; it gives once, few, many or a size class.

DNA: TGTGCCAGCAGCTTTTCATTTGGACGGCGGGGGGCCAGCCCCACAGATACGCAGTATTTT; CDR3: CASSFSFGRRGASPTDTQYF; D: TRBD2; V: TRBV5-4; size: NA; J: TRBJ2-3
DNA: TGTGCCAGCAGCTCCTTAGCGGGGGCTAGAAATGAGCAGTTCTTC; CDR3: CASSSLAGARNEQFF; D: TRBD2; V: TRBV7-9; size: NA; J: TRBJ2-1
DNA: TGTGCCAGCAGCTTAGGAGGGGGCGCGGCCTACGAGCAGTACTTC; CDR3: CASSLGGGAAYEQYF; D: TRBD1; V: TRBV11-2; size: NA; J: TRBJ2-7
DNA: TGCGCCAGCAGCCCGGACAGCCACACCGGGGAGCTGTTTTTT; CDR3: CASSPDSHTGELFF; D: NA; V: TRBV5-1; size: few; J: TRBJ2-2
DNA: TGTGCCAGCAGCACCGACAGGTTCCATCAGCCCCAGCATTTT; CDR3: CASSTDRFHQPQHF; D: NA; V: TRBV11-2; size: NA; J: TRBJ1-5
DNA: TGCGCCAGCAGCCAAGTGGCCGGGGTAGCCTACGAGCAGTACTTC; CDR3: CASSQVAGVAYEQYF; D: NA; V: TRBV4-1; size: once; J: TRBJ2-7
DNA: TGTGCCGGAGCCAGGGGGGAGTCCGGGGAGCTGTTTTTT; CDR3: CAGARGESGELFF; D: NA; V: TRBV6-5; size: NA; J: TRBJ2-2
DNA: TGTGCCAGCAGCCCAGTTCGCACCCGGGGTGGCAGGATCGACGAGCAGTACTTC; CDR3: CASSPVRTRGGRIDEQYF; D: NA; V: TRBV9; size: NA; J: TRBJ2-7
DNA: TGTGCCAGCAGTTCGAGGGGGGGACCTTTCTTT; CDR3: CASSSRGGPFF; D: NA; V: TRBV6-2/TRBV6-3; size: NA; J: TRBJ1-1
DNA: TGTGCCAGCAGCCCTTACCGATCGGGTGGCTACACCTTC; CDR3: CASSPYRSGGYTF; D: NA; V: TRBV25-1; size: once; J: TRBJ1-2
DNA: TGTGCCAGTAGTGACAGGTTGAACACTGAAGCTTTCTTT; CDR3: CASSDRLNTEAFF; D: NA; V: TRBV19; size: NA; J: TRBJ1-1
DNA: TGTGCCAGGGGAACAGGGACCAACACCGGGGAGCTGTTTTTT; CDR3: CARGTGTNTGELFF; D: NA; V: TRBV7-9; size: few; J: TRBJ2-2
DNA: TGTGCCAGCTCACCCCCGGGACAGCCCCAAGAGACCCAGTACTTC; CDR3: CASSPPGQPQETQYF; D: TRBD1; V: TRBV18; size: NA; J: TRBJ2-5
DNA: TGTGCCAGCAGCGTAGCAGGAGTGCGAGATGAGGGGGCCTATGGCTACACCTTC; CDR3: CASSVAGVRDEGAYGYTF; D: TRBD1; V: TRBV9; size: NA; J: TRBJ1-2
DNA: TGTGCCAGCAGTCCCTCGACTGGTGGCAATCAGCCCCAGCATTTT; CDR3: CASSPSTGGNQPQHF; D: NA; V: TRBV27; size: few; J: TRBJ1-5
DNA: TGTGCCAGTACCCTCCGGGACAGGGAGAACACCATATATTTT; CDR3: CASTLRDRENTIYF; D: TRBD1; V: TRBV19; size: NA; J: TRBJ1-3
DNA: TGTGCCAGTCGACGCCGGGACACTGAAGCTTTCTTT; CDR3: CASRRRDTEAFF; D: NA; V: TRBV19; size: NA; J: TRBJ1-1
DNA: TGTGCCATCAGGGGGAGTGGTGAGCAGTTCTTC; CDR3: CAIRGSGEQFF; D: NA; V: TRBV10-3; size: NA; J: TRBJ2-1
DNA: TGCGCCAGCAGTTATCGTCGCGGGGCCTACGAGCAGTACTTC; CDR3: CASSYRRGAYEQYF; D: NA; V: TRBV5-1; size: NA; J: TRBJ2-7
DNA: TGTGCCAGCAGCTTTAACAATGAGCAGTTCTTC; CDR3: CASSFNNEQFF; D: NA; V: TRBV7-9; size: NA; J: TRBJ2-1
DNA: TGTGCCACCAGCAGGTACAGGGGGTTGAACGACGAGCAGTACTTC; CDR3: CATSRYRGLNDEQYF; D: TRBD1; V: TRBV15; size: many; J: TRBJ2-7
DNA: TGTGCCAGCAGCTTATATCCCCAGACCGGGGTCTACGAGCAGTACTTC; CDR3: CASSLYPQTGVYEQYF; D: NA; V: TRBV7-6; size: NA; J: TRBJ2-7
DNA: TGTGCCAGCAGCTTAGGGACAGGGGTTATCTACGAGCAGTACTTC; CDR3: CASSLGTGVIYEQYF; D: TRBD1; V: TRBV7-2; size: NA; J: TRBJ2-7
DNA: TGTGCCAGTAGTAGGGACAGGGAGGATACGCAGTATTTT; CDR3: CASSRDREDTQYF; D: TRBD1; V: TRBV19; size: NA; J: TRBJ2-3
DNA: TGTGCCTGGAGTGTACCGCCCGGTAATTACGAGCAGTACTTC; CDR3: CAWSVPPGNYEQYF; D: NA; V: TRBV30; size: NA; J: TRBJ2-7
DNA: TGTGCCACCAGCAGGGACAGGGGTCCCTCCTACGAGCAGTACTTC; CDR3: CATSRDRGPSYEQYF; D: TRBD1; V: TRBV15; size: NA; J: TRBJ2-7
DNA: TGTGCCAGTAGTAGAGCGGGGGGGGACTACAATGAGCAGTTCTTC; CDR3: CASSRAGGDYNEQFF; D: TRBD2; V: TRBV19; size: NA; J: TRBJ2-1
DNA: TGTGCCAGCAGTCCACGACAGGGAATGAACACTGAAGCTTTCTTT; CDR3: CASSPRQGMNTEAFF; D: TRBD1; V: TRBV27; size: NA; J: TRBJ1-1
DNA: TGCAGTGCTAGTACAGGTTCCTACAATGAGCAGTTCTTC; CDR3: CSASTGSYNEQFF; D: NA; V: TRBV20-1; size: NA; J: TRBJ2-1
DNA: TGTGCCAGCAGTTTCTCCAGAGGGGAGCAGTACTTC; CDR3: CASSFSRGEQYF; D: NA; V: TRBV12-3/TRBV12-4; size: NA; J: TRBJ2-7
DNA: TGTGCCAGCAGACCTAGCGGGGGGGCCCCCAATGAGCAGTTCTTC; CDR3: CASRPSGGAPNEQFF; D: TRBD2; V: TRBV5-8; size: NA; J: TRBJ2-1
DNA: TGTGCCAGCAGCCAAGTGACAGGGGGCAAAACTGAAGCTTTCTTT; CDR3: CASSQVTGGKTEAFF; D: TRBD1; V: TRBV3-1/TRBV3-2; size: once; J: TRBJ1-1
DNA: TGTGCCATCAGTGATAGGCAGGGGGCCGACTATGGCTACACCTTC; CDR3: CAISDRQGADYGYTF; D: TRBD1; V: TRBV10-3; size: NA; J: TRBJ1-2
DNA: TGTGCCTGGAGTACCCAACTAGCGGGGGCAAACATTCAGTACTTC; CDR3: CAWSTQLAGANIQYF; D: TRBD2; V: TRBV30; size: NA; J: TRBJ2-4
DNA: TGCAGTGCAAGTGAAGGGGCCTACGAGCAGTACTTC; CDR3: CSASEGAYEQYF; D: NA; V: TRBV20-1; size: NA; J: TRBJ2-7
DNA: TGTGCCAGAAGCTTAGGACAGAACACTGAAGCTTTCTTT; CDR3: CARSLGQNTEAFF; D: NA; V: TRBV7-5; size: NA; J: TRBJ1-1
DNA: TGTGCCAGCAGTGACAGGTACCTAAGCTATGGCTACACCTTC; CDR3: CASSDRYLSYGYTF; D: NA; V: TRBV2; size: NA; J: TRBJ1-2
DNA: TGCGCCAGCAGCTTACAGGGGAGTGCTGAAGCTTTCTTT; CDR3: CASSLQGSAEAFF; D: TRBD1; V: TRBV5-1; size: NA; J: TRBJ1-1
DNA: TGTGCCAGCAGCCAAACCGGGACAGGGAGAAAGACGGGAGGAAACACCATATATTTT; CDR3: CASSQTGTGRKTGGNTIYF; D: TRBD1; V: TRBV16; size: NA; J: TRBJ1-3
DNA: TGTGCCAGCTCACCTAACAGGGAAAATAACTATGGCTACACCTTC; CDR3: CASSPNRENNYGYTF; D: NA; V: TRBV18; size: NA; J: TRBJ1-2
DNA: TGTGCCAGCAGCCCCGGACTCCACTCTGGAAACACCATATATTTT; CDR3: CASSPGLHSGNTIYF; D: NA; V: TRBV3-1/TRBV3-2; size: once; J: TRBJ1-3
DNA: TGTGCCACCAGCAGAGACAGGGCCTCCTACGAGCAGTACTTC; CDR3: CATSRDRASYEQYF; D: NA; V: TRBV15; size: NA; J: TRBJ2-7
DNA: TGTGCCAGCAGCTTTAACCCTAACACAGATACGCAGTATTTT; CDR3: CASSFNPNTDTQYF; D: NA; V: TRBV11-2; size: NA; J: TRBJ2-3
DNA: TGTGCCAGTAGTATACTAGCGGGGCGAAGCACCGGGGAGCTGTTTTTT; CDR3: CASSILAGRSTGELFF; D: TRBD2; V: TRBV19; size: once; J: TRBJ2-2
DNA: TGCGCCAGCAGTGACAGCACAGCCAACACTGAAGCTTTCTTT; CDR3: CASSDSTANTEAFF; D: NA; V: TRBV10-1; size: NA; J: TRBJ1-1
DNA: TGTGCCAGCAGCCACGCAGGGCCTGGAAACACCATATATTTT; CDR3: CASSHAGPGNTIYF; D: NA; V: TRBV3-1/TRBV3-2; size: NA; J: TRBJ1-3
DNA: TGTGCCAGCAGCCAATCGACAGCGGGTGAGCAGTTCTTC; CDR3: CASSQSTAGEQFF; D: NA; V: TRBV16; size: few; J: TRBJ2-1
DNA: TGTGCCAGCAGCGTAGGGTACAGGGAGACCGGTTCACCCCTCCACTTT; CDR3: CASSVGYRETGSPLHF; D: NA; V: TRBV9; size: NA; J: TRBJ1-6